These 31 T cell receptor beta chains originate from one sample sequenced in a study of blood T cell repertoires in COVID-19. Assay used: immunoSEQ multiplex PCR; TCRdb lists only in-frame clones, some missing. The table lists approximately 82,000 clones, approximately 92% of them singletons. Sequences were obtained from peripheral blood. The source is a woman in her sixties with active COVID-19.

The V call is TRBV27, the J call TRBJ2-3; TRBD2 matches 8 bases. The ends lost 7 bases at V and 2 bases at J; junction bases unmatched: 8. The CDR3 length is 15 residues. Germline V lookup: CDR1 MNHEY, CDR2 SMNVEV (reference sequence). The chain's CDR3 is CASIPAGVSTDTQYF. The CDR3 nucleotides are TGTGCCAGCATTCCAGCGGGAGTATCCACAGATACGCAGTATTTT.

CDR3 region: CASSQGSGTDTQYF. CDR3 coding DNA: TGCGCCAGCAGCCAAGGCAGCGGCACAGATACGCAGTATTTT. The V and J genes are TRBV4-1 and TRBJ2-3; D remains ambiguous. This CDR3 has 14 residues. V was clipped by 1 base and J by 1 base, with 6 bases between them. Germline V gene lookup returns CDR1 MGHRA and CDR2 YSYEKL.

The chain employs TRBV10-3 and TRBJ2-1; 10 bases are a match to TRBD2. This CDR3 has 16 residues. The V and J ends lost 0 bases and 7 bases, in that order; junction bases with no gene match: 6. Germline CDR1 and CDR2: ENHRY and SYGVKD. This chain's CDR3 is CAISESEREGRNEQFF. The CDR3 DNA reads as TGTGCCATCAGTGAGTCGGAGCGGGAGGGCCGTAATGAGCAGTTCTTC.

The rearrangement links TRBV6-6 to TRBJ1-2, with a weak D call TRBD1 (6 bases). Trimming stripped 2 bases from V and 8 bases from J, with 9 bases between. Germline values: CDR1 MNHNY, CDR2 SVGAGI (reference sequence). This CDR3 has 12 amino acids. CDR3 sequence: CASSYEGVGYTF. DNA of the CDR3: TGTGCCAGCAGTTACGAGGGGGTAGGCTACACCTTC.

V is TRBV5-1 and J is TRBJ2-7; no reliable D call. CDR1 and CDR2 (germline): SGHRS, YFSETQ. The V end lost 0 bases, the J end lost 2 bases, and 9 bases lay between the germline ends. The CDR3 is 14 amino acids. This CDR3 reads CASSLAPGPYEQYF. CDR3 DNA sequence: TGCGCCAGCAGCTTGGCACCAGGCCCCTACGAGCAGTACTTC.

The chain combines TRBV30 with TRBJ2-2; D perhaps matches TRBD1 (6 bases). Germline CDR1 reads GTSNPN; CDR2 reads SVGIG (reference sequence). The CDR3 contains 14 residues. With 1 base removed from V and 4 bases from J, the gap between germline ends came to 10 bases. The CDR3 DNA reads TGTGCCTGGAGTGAGACAGGTGCCACCGGGGAGCTGTTTTTT. It codes for CAWSETGATGELFF.

The CDR3 DNA is TGTGCCAGTAGTATAAAGGGGACAGGGGATCAGCCCCAGCATTTT. Residues: CASSIKGTGDQPQHF. The rearrangement joins TRBV19 to TRBJ1-5; TRBD1 matches at 10 bases. The V segment lost 2 bases and the J segment 5 bases; nucleotides outside the gene matches: 3. Germline V lookup: CDR1 LNHDA, CDR2 SQIVND (reference sequence). The CDR3 is made up of 15 amino acids.

Worth noting for this clone: In the same sample, other DNA sequences code for this CDR3. The V call is TRBV5-1, the J call TRBJ2-3; no reliable D call. V was trimmed by 0 bases and J by 6 bases, leaving 5 bases between them. Germline loops: CDR1 SGHRS, CDR2 YFSETQ. The CDR3 has 12 residues. The CDR3 sequence: CASSLAGDTQYF. The CDR3 DNA reads as TGCGCCAGCAGCTTGGCCGGGGATACGCAGTATTTT.

V usage is TRBV7-9 and J usage is TRBJ2-1; maybe TRBD2 (6 bases). With 1 base removed from V and 14 bases from J, the gap between germline ends came to 15 bases. This CDR3 region has 13 residues. The germline gives CDR1 SEHNR, CDR2 FQNEAQ (reference sequence). The CDR3 spells CASSLDWRDREFF. The CDR3, as DNA: TGTGCCAGCAGCTTAGACTGGCGGGATCGAGAGTTCTTC.

The V call is TRBV5-4, the J call TRBJ1-6, with 9 bases matching TRBD1. The CDR3 consists of 17 residues. Germline lookup yields CDR1 SGHNT and CDR2 YYREEE (reference sequence). V was pared by 4 bases and J by 0 bases, with 5 bases of the junction left unmatched. The CDR3 spells CASSRDRETSYNSPLHF. Written as DNA, the CDR3 is TGTGCCAGCAGCCGGGACAGGGAGACCTCCTATAATTCACCCCTCCACTTT.

This chain uses TRBV3-1 (or the pseudogene TRBV3-2) with TRBJ2-1; 7 nucleotides align to TRBD2. The junction had 13 bases not matched to a gene; V was cut back by 7 bases and J by 7 bases. CDR1 LGHDT and CDR2 YNNKEL come from the germline V gene (reference sequence). CDR3 length equals 15 residues. The CDR3 DNA reads TGTGCCAGCACCCTCTGGGCGGGAGATAAGAATGAGCAGTTCTTC. Amino acids: CASTLWAGDKNEQFF.

The V gene is TRBV5-4, the J gene TRBJ2-2, with D maybe TRBD2 (5 bases). The CDR3 runs 13 residues. Germline loops: CDR1 SGHNT, CDR2 YYREEE (reference sequence). Trimming cost V 5 bases and J 5 bases, with 10 bases left between them. The CDR3 DNA is TGTGCCAGCAGTTTAACGGGGACCGGGGAGCTGTTTTTT. It translates to CASSLTGTGELFF.

The chain carries TRBV3-1 (or the pseudogene TRBV3-2) and TRBJ1-5, with D maybe TRBD1 (5 bases). The length of the CDR3 is 14 residues. Germline V gene sequence: CDR1 LGHDT, CDR2 YNNKEL (reference sequence). Trimming left V 2 bases short and J 3 bases short, with 8 bases between. CDR3 sequence reads: CASSQQGPNQPQHF. As DNA, the CDR3 is TGTGCCAGCAGCCAACAGGGTCCCAATCAGCCCCAGCATTTT.

The rearrangement joins TRBV2 to TRBJ1-1; a possible D gene is TRBD1 (5 bases). Deletions cut 2 bases from V and 6 bases from J, with 22 bases between. Germline CDR1 reads SNHLY; CDR2 reads FYNNEI. The CDR3 has 17 residues. CDR3 DNA: TGTGCCAGCAGTGAAATGGGGCAGGCGGTGGTAAGTTCTGAAGCTTTCTTT. Translation gives CASSEMGQAVVSSEAFF. Using reference TRBV2 and TRBJ1-1 for the parts outside the CDR3, the full variable domain is EPEVTQTPSHQVTQMGQEVILRCVPISNHLYFYWYRQILGQKVEFLVSFYNNEISEKSEIFDDQFSVERPDGSNFTLKIRSTKLEDSAMYFCASSEMGQAVVSSEAFFGQGTRLTVV.

The genes are TRBV5-4 and TRBJ1-2, with TRBD1 as a possible D gene (6 bases). The V end was cut by 4 bases, the J end by 3 bases, with 10 bases between. The CDR3 spans 13 residues. Looked up from germline, CDR1 is SGHNT and CDR2 is YYREEE (reference sequence). The CDR3 nucleotides read TGTGCCAGCAGCCCAGACAGGTACTATGGCTACACCTTC. It encodes CASSPDRYYGYTF.

V gene TRBV5-4 combines with J gene TRBJ2-7, with TRBD2 matching over 10 bases. The CDR3 covers 15 residues. Germline V gene data show CDR1 as SGHNT and CDR2 as YYREEE (reference sequence). The J segment lost 6 bases and the V segment lost 0 bases, leaving 6 bases of the junction unmatched. This chain's CDR3 is CASSLGSGRAIEQYF. In nucleotides, the CDR3 is TGTGCCAGCAGCTTGGGCAGCGGGAGGGCGATCGAGCAGTACTTC. Based on the CDR3 plus reference TRBV5-4 and TRBJ2-7, the full variable domain is ETGVTQSPTHLIKTRGQQVTLRCSSQSGHNTVSWYQQALGQGPQFIFQYYREEENGRGNFPPRFSGLQFPNYSSELNVNALELDDSALYLCASSLGSGRAIEQYFGPGTRLTVT.

This clone was counted a single time. CDR3 nucleotides: TGTGCCAGCAGCCCCCAAACGGGGGGCTACAATGAGCAGTTCTTC. This sequence encodes CASSPQTGGYNEQFF. This rearrangement joins TRBV9 to TRBJ2-1, with TRBD2 matching 7 bases. V lost 4 bases to trimming and J lost 3 bases; unmatched junction nucleotides: 7. Germline V gene sequence: CDR1 SGDLS, CDR2 YYNGEE. The CDR3 contains 15 residues.

V is TRBV14 and J is TRBJ1-6; 9 nucleotides line up with TRBD1. CDR3 length: 14 amino acids. Germline CDR1 is SGHDN and CDR2 is FVKESK. With 2 bases clipped from V and 9 bases from J, the junction kept 2 bases outside the gene matches. The CDR3 coding sequence is TGTGCCAGCAGCCAAACAGGGGGCACTTCACCCCTCCACTTT. This sequence encodes CASSQTGGTSPLHF.

This clone was observed a single time. CDR3: CASSHGQGDTEAFF. CDR3 nucleotide sequence: TGTGCCAGCAGCCACGGGCAGGGCGACACTGAAGCTTTCTTT. The rearrangement links TRBV3-1 (or the pseudogene TRBV3-2) to TRBJ1-1; D perhaps matches TRBD1 (5 bases). CDR1 LGHDT and CDR2 YNNKEL come from the germline V gene (reference sequence). Trimming pared 3 bases from V and 3 bases from J, leaving 11 bases between. CDR3 length equals 14 residues.

V usage is TRBV7-3 and J usage is TRBJ2-1; 11 bases match TRBD2. This CDR3 has 15 amino acids. Germline CDR1 SGHTA, CDR2 FQGTGA. Losses at the gene ends were 6 bases for V and 8 bases for J; bases not matched to a gene: 9. In DNA, the CDR3 is TGTGCCAGCAGTGATAGCGGGAGGGCCGGGGATGAGCAGTTCTTC. This encodes CASSDSGRAGDEQFF.

This sequence joins TRBV5-1 and TRBJ1-4; 9 bases align to TRBD1. CDR3 length: 15 residues. Germline values: CDR1 SGHRS, CDR2 YFSETQ. Trimming took 0 bases from V and 6 from J; bases not matched to a gene: 3. The CDR3 nucleotides are TGCGCCAGCAGCTTGGGGTGGACAGGGGATGAAAAACTGTTTTTT. Protein sequence: CASSLGWTGDEKLFF.

This chain links TRBV19 with TRBJ2-2, with no clear D. Between the trimmed V and J ends, which lost 6 bases and 7 bases, there was a span of 12 bases. The CDR3 is 13 residues long. Germline CDR1 reads LNHDA; CDR2 reads SQIVND (reference sequence). CDR3 loop: CASRFTVSGELFF. CDR3 DNA sequence: TGTGCCAGTAGATTCACAGTAAGCGGGGAGCTGTTTTTT.

The V gene is TRBV30, the J gene TRBJ1-5, with TRBD1 matching over 8 bases. The CDR3 is 12 residues long. From germline, CDR1 is GTSNPN and CDR2 SVGIG (reference sequence). The CDR3 loop is CADRARNQPQHF. CDR3 DNA: TGTGCGGACAGGGCTCGTAATCAGCCCCAGCATTTT.

The chain is built from TRBV9 and TRBJ2-1; maybe TRBD2 (7 bases). Germline CDR1 is SGDLS and CDR2 is YYNGEE. The CDR3 has 16 residues. V lost 0 bases and J lost 7, with 17 bases in between. The CDR3 coding sequence is TGTGCCAGCAGCGTAGGGAACGGGGGGCAAGGAAATGAGCAGTTCTTC. The encoded protein is CASSVGNGGQGNEQFF.

The chain combines TRBV7-2 with TRBJ1-5; TRBD1 matches at 8 bases. There are 15 residues in the CDR3. Germline-derived CDR1 and CDR2 are SGHTA and FQGNSA. V was clipped by 4 bases and J by 0 bases; unmatched bases: 2. The CDR3 DNA reads as TGTGCCAGCAGCTGGGACAGGAATAGCAATCAGCCCCAGCATTTT. This translates into CASSWDRNSNQPQHF.

For this clone: The junction shows a germline mismatch at one end, possibly a read error. The V call is TRBV28, the J call TRBJ1-1; D gene ambiguous. CDR3 size: 14 residues. Germline values: CDR1 MDHEN, CDR2 SYDVKM. CDR3 sequence: CASRPPHRNSEAFF. The CDR3 nucleotides are TGTGCCAGCAGGCCGCCTCACAGAAACAGTGAAGCTTTCTTT.

The chain carries TRBV3-1 (or the pseudogene TRBV3-2) and TRBJ1-5; 10 positions match TRBD1. This CDR3 has 15 amino acids. J was trimmed by 4 bases and V by 5 bases; bases with no gene match: 5. Germline CDR1 LGHDT, CDR2 YNNKEL (reference sequence). The CDR3 coding sequence is TGTGCCAGCAGCGGCAGGACAGGGGGGAATCAGCCCCAGCATTTT. This gives the protein CASSGRTGGNQPQHF.

V and J are TRBV9 and TRBJ1-1, with no clear D. CDR1 and CDR2 from the germline V gene are SGDLS and YYNGEE. CDR3 length: 13 residues. Trimming cost V 1 base and J 2 bases, with 6 bases left between them. CDR3 DNA: TGTGCCAGCAGCGTATCAGGAAACACTGAAGCTTTCTTT. Its protein product is CASSVSGNTEAFF.

The chain recombines TRBV3-1 (or the pseudogene TRBV3-2) with TRBJ1-5; tentatively, D is TRBD1 (6 bases). Between the trimmed V and J ends, which lost 1 base and 0 bases, there was a span of 10 bases. The germline V gene has CDR1 LGHDT and CDR2 YNNKEL (reference sequence). The CDR3 loop spans 16 amino acids. The CDR3 is CASSQGGHLSNQPQHF. The CDR3 DNA follows: TGTGCCAGCAGCCAAGGGGGACACCTTAGCAATCAGCCCCAGCATTTT.

The chain links TRBV11-2 to TRBJ2-7; 7 bases are shared with TRBD1. The CDR3 loop spans 13 amino acids. With V trimmed by 5 bases and J by 4 bases, 5 bases remained unmatched. CDR1 is SGHAT and CDR2 is FQNNGV in the germline V gene. CDR3 region: CASSQGVRYEQYF. The CDR3 nucleotides read TGTGCCAGCAGCCAGGGGGTCCGGTACGAGCAGTACTTC.

This clone was counted between two and nine times. The chain has TRBV4-1 and TRBJ1-6, with D tentatively TRBD1 (6 bases). The CDR3 has 16 residues. V lost 2 bases and J 0 bases, leaving 8 bases between the germline ends. Per the germline V gene, CDR1 is MGHRA and CDR2 is YSYEKL. The CDR3 region has the DNA TGCGCCAGCAGCCAACTACAGGGCTCCTATAATTCACCCCTCCACTTT. It codes for CASSQLQGSYNSPLHF.